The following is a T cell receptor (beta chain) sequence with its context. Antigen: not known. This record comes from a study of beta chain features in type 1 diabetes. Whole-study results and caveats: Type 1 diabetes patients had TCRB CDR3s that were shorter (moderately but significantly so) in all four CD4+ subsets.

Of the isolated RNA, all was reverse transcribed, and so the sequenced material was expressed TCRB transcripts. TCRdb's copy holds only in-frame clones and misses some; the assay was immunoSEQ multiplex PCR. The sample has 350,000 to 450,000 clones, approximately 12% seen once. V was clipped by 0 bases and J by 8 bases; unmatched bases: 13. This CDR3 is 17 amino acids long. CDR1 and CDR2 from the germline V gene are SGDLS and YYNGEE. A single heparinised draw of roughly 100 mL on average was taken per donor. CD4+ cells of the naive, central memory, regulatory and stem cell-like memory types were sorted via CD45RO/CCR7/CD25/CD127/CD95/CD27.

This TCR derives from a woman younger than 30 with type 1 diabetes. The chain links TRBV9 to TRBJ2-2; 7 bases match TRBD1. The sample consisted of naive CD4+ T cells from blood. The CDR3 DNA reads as TGTGCCAGCAGCGTAGTACCGACAGGGTACGGTGAGGGGGAGCTGTTTTTT. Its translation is CASSVVPTGYGEGELFF.